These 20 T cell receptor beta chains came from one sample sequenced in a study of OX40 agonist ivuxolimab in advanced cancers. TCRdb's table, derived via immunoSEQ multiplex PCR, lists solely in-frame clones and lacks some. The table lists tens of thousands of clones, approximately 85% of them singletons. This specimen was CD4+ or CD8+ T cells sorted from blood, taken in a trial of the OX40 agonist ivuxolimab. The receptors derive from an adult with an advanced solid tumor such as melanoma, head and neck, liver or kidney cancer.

CDR3 sequence (DNA): TGTGCCAGCAGCGAGAGAAGCGTTTTCGGCACAGATACGCAGTATTTT. It codes for CASSERSVFGTDTQYF. The chain has TRBV9 and TRBJ2-3; D uncertain. CDR1 is SGDLS and CDR2 is YYNGEE in the germline V gene. Deletions cut 3 bases from V and 1 base from J, with 15 bases between. The CDR3 contains 16 residues.

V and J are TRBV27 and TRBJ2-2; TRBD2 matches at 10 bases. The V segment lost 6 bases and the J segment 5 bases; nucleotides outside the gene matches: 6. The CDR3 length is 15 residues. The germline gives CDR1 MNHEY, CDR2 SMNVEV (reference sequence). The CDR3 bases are TGTGCCAGCAGGGCTAGCGGGAGCGGGACCGGGGAGCTGTTTTTT. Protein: CASRASGSGTGELFF.

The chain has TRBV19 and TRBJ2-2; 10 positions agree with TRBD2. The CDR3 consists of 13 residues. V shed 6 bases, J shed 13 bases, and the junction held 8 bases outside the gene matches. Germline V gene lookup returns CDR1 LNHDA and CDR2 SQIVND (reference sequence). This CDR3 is CASRGTSEVGLFF. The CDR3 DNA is TGTGCCAGTAGGGGGACTAGCGAGGTCGGGCTGTTTTTT.

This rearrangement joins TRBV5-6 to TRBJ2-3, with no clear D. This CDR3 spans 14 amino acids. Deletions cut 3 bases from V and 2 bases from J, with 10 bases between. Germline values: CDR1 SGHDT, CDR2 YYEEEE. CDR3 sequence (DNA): TGTGCCAGCAGCTCACAGCTGCCCACAGATACGCAGTATTTT. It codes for CASSSQLPTDTQYF.

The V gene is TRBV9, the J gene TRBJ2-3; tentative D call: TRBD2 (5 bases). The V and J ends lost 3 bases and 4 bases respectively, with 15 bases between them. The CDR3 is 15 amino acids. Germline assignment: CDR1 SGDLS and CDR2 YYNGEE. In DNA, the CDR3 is TGTGCCAGCAGCGGTCCCCGGGATGGAGCAGATACGCAGTATTTT. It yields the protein CASSGPRDGADTQYF.

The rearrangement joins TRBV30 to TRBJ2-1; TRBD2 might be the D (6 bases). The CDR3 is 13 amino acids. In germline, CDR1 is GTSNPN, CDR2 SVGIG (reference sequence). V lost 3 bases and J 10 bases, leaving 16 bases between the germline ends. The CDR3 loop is CAWRGGSAGEQFF. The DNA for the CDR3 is TGTGCCTGGAGGGGAGGATCGGCCGGCGAGCAGTTCTTC. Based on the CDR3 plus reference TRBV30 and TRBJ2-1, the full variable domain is SQTIHQWPATLVQPVGSPLSLECTVEGTSNPNLYWYRQAAGRGLQLLFYSVGIGQISSEVPQNLSASRPQDRQFILSSKKLLLSDSGFYLCAWRGGSAGEQFFGPGTRLTVL.

As DNA, the CDR3 is TGTGCCAGTAGTACGGCCTGGGGGCACTACGAGCAGTACTTC. Encoded protein: CASSTAWGHYEQYF. The chain employs TRBV19 and TRBJ2-5; maybe TRBD1 (6 bases). The end of the DNA is better explained by TRBJ2-7, so the J call may be wrong. Germline V lookup: CDR1 LNHDA, CDR2 SQIVND (reference sequence). The CDR3 contains 14 residues.

The CDR3 coding sequence is TGTGCCAGCTCACCATTCACAGAGTACGAGCAGTACTTC. Amino acid sequence: CASSPFTEYEQYF. The chain employs TRBV18 and TRBJ2-7; the D is unclear. Per germline, CDR1 KGHSH and CDR2 LQKENI. This CDR3 region has 13 residues. V was pared by 2 bases and J by 4 bases, with 9 bases between.

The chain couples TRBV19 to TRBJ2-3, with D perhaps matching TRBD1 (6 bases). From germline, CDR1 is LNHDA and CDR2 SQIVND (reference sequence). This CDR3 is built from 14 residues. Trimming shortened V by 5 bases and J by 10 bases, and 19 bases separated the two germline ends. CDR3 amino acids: CASSPRLGGRAQYF. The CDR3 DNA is TGTGCCAGTAGTCCCCGCCTAGGGGGACGGGCGCAGTATTTT.

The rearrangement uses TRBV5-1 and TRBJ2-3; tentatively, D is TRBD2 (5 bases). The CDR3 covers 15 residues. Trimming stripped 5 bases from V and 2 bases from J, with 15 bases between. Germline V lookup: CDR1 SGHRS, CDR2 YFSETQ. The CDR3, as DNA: TGCGCCAGCAGACCCTGGACTTTCTCCACAGATACGCAGTATTTT. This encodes CASRPWTFSTDTQYF.

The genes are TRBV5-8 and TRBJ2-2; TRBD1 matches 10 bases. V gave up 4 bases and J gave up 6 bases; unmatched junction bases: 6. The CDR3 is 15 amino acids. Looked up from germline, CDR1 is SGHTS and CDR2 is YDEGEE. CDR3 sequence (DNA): TGTGCCAGCAGCAAAGGGACAGGGGATGCCGGGGAGCTGTTTTTT. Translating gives CASSKGTGDAGELFF.

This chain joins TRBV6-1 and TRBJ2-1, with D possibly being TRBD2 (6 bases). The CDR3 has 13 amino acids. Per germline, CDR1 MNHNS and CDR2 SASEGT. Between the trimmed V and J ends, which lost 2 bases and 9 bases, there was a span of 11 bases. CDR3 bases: TGTGCCAGCAGTGAAACTAGCCGGGGTGAGCAGTTCTTC. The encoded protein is CASSETSRGEQFF.

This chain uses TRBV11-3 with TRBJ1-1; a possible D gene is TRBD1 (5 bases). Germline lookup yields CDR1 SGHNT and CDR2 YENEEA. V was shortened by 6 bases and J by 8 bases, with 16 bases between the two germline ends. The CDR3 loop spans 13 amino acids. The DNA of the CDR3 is TGTGCCAGCAGGTTCCGGGACGGGCCCGAAGCTTTCTTT. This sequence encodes CASRFRDGPEAFF. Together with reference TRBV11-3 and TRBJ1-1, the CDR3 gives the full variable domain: EAGVVQSPRYKIIEKKQPVAFWCNPISGHNTLYWYLQNLGQGPELLIRYENEEAVDDSQLPKDRFSAERLKGVDSTLKIQPAELGDSAVYLCASRFRDGPEAFFGQGTRLTVV.

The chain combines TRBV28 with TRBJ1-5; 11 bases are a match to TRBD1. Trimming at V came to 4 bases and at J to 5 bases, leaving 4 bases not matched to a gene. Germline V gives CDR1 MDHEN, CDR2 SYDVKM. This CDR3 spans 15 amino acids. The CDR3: CASSSPGQGDQPQHF. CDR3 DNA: TGTGCCAGCAGTTCACCGGGACAGGGGGATCAGCCCCAGCATTTT.

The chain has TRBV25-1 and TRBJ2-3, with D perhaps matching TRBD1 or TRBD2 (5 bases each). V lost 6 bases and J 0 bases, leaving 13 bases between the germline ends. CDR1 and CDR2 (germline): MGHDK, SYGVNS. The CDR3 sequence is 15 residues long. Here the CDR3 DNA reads TGTGCCAGCAGCGCGAGGGGCGCCAGCACAGATACGCAGTATTTT. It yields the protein CASSARGASTDTQYF.

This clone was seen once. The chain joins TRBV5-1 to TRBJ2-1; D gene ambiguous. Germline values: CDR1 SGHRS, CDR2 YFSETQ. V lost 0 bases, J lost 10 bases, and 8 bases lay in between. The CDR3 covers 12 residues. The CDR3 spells CASSLVGLEQFF. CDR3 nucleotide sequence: TGCGCCAGCAGCTTGGTTGGCCTGGAGCAGTTCTTC.

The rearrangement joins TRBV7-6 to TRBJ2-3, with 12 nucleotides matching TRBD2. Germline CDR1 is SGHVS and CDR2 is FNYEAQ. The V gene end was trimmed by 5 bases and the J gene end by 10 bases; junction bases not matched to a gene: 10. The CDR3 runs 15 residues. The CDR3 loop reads CASSPAASGRVAQYF. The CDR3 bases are TGTGCCAGCAGCCCAGCGGCTAGCGGGAGGGTGGCGCAGTATTTT.

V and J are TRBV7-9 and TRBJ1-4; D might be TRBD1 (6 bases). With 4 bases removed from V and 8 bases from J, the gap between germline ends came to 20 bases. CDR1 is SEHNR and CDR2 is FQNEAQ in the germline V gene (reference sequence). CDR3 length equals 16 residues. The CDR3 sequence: CASSSPRGGIKEKLFF. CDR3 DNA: TGTGCCAGCAGCTCTCCCCGAGGGGGAATAAAGGAAAAACTGTTTTTT.

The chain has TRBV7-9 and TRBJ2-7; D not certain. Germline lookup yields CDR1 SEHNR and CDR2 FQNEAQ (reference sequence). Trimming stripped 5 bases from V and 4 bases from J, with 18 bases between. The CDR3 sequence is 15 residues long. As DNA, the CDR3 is TGTGCCAGCAGCCCCCCCCGATTAGCTGGGTACGAGCAGTACTTC. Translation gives CASSPPRLAGYEQYF.

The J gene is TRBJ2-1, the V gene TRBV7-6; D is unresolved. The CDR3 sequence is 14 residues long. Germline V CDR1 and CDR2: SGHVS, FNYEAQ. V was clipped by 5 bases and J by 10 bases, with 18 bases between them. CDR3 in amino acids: CASSSQVGLREQFF. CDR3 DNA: TGTGCCAGCAGCAGTCAAGTGGGGTTACGGGAGCAGTTCTTC. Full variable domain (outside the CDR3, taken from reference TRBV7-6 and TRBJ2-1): GAGVSQSPRYKVTKRGQDVALRCDPISGHVSLYWYRQALGQGPEFLTYFNYEAQQDKSGLPNDRFSAERPEGSISTLTIQRTEQRDSAMYRCASSSQVGLREQFFGPGTRLTVL.